This entry is about one T cell receptor beta chain. Its antigen is unidentified. Via MiXCR, TCRdb re-called the 5' RACE reads, giving one row per CDR3 protein. The table has 1.5 million to 2 million distinct CDR3 sequences, about 32% seen once. The germline V and J ends were trimmed by 6 bases and 3 bases, with 19 bases remaining between them. This CDR3 has 15 residues. CDR1 DFQATT and CDR2 SNEGSKA come from the germline V gene (reference sequence). The data belong to a study of identical twins. Study results and caveats: Out-of-frame TCR alpha sharing observed in monozygotic twins exceeded model estimates.

The sequence was collected from a newborn girl in good health. V gene TRBV20-1 combines with J gene TRBJ2-3; perhaps TRBD2 as D (5 bases). Sequenced: cord blood. The DNA for the CDR3 is TGCAGTGCCTCTACCGACTACCCCCGTACAGATACGCAGTATTTT. Amino acid sequence: CSASTDYPRTDTQYF.